Each of the 14 T cell receptor beta chains below was sequenced from the same sample in a study of blood T cell repertoires in COVID-19. Produced via immunoSEQ multiplex PCR; TCRdb's table is partial and in-frame only. Altogether 200,000 to 300,000 clones are present, around 84% being singletons, with the ten largest covering 4.2%. Sequenced material: peripheral blood. These receptors came from a man aged 55 to 70 with acute or convalescent COVID-19.

The rearrangement links TRBV5-1 to TRBJ2-6; D might be TRBD2 (6 bases). The CDR3 has 14 amino acids. Germline loops: CDR1 SGHRS, CDR2 YFSETQ. V lost 7 bases, J lost 2 bases, and 10 bases lay in between. The CDR3 bases are TGCGCCAGCGGGGACTCCGCTGGGGCCAACGTCCTGACTTTC. This sequence encodes CASGDSAGANVLTF.

The chain uses TRBV15 and TRBJ2-5; 9 nucleotides line up with TRBD1. The trim removed 4 bases at V and 2 bases at J, leaving 5 bases unmatched. CDR3 length equals 15 residues. The germline gives CDR1 LNHNV, CDR2 YYDKDF (reference sequence). Written as DNA, the CDR3 is TGTGCCACCAGCACCAGGACAGGGGAACAAGAGACCCAGTACTTC. Its translation: CATSTRTGEQETQYF.

This sequence joins TRBV3-1 (or the pseudogene TRBV3-2) and TRBJ2-7, with TRBD2 as a possible D gene (5 bases). The CDR3 contains 11 residues. Germline V gene data show CDR1 as LGHDT and CDR2 as YNNKEL (reference sequence). V lost 5 bases to trimming and J lost 4 bases, with 6 bases between them. The CDR3 here is CASSTGYEQYF. CDR3 bases: TGTGCCAGCAGCACGGGATACGAGCAGTACTTC.

This clone was picked up a small number of times. The rearrangement joins TRBV7-9 to TRBJ2-4, with 7 nucleotides matching TRBD1. The CDR3 loop spans 15 amino acids. With 5 bases clipped from V and 7 bases from J, the junction kept 11 bases outside the gene matches. In germline, CDR1 is SEHNR, CDR2 FQNEAQ (reference sequence). The CDR3, as DNA: TGTGCCAGCAGCCCTGGACAGGTGAAAGGGAACATTCAGTACTTC. Its protein product is CASSPGQVKGNIQYF.

This clone was counted a few times. The genes are TRBV30 and TRBJ1-6; TRBD1 matches at 9 bases. Trimming cost V 5 bases and J 6 bases; bases outside gene matches: 5. There are 14 residues in the CDR3. Germline V gene lookup returns CDR1 GTSNPN and CDR2 SVGIG (reference sequence). The CDR3 loop reads CAWALGQGNSPLHF. As DNA, the CDR3 is TGTGCCTGGGCCCTGGGACAGGGTAATTCACCCCTCCACTTT.

The sample holds one count of this clone. The chain has TRBV3-1 (or the pseudogene TRBV3-2) and TRBJ1-3; 7 bases line up with TRBD1. Trimming removed 8 bases from V and 0 bases from J; junction bases left unmatched: 10. Germline CDR1 reads LGHDT; CDR2 reads YNNKEL (reference sequence). CDR3 length equals 16 residues. This CDR3 reads CASGRRGQISGNTIYF. The DNA of the CDR3 is TGTGCCAGCGGCCGGAGGGGACAGATCTCTGGAAACACCATATATTTT.

The chain joins TRBV28 to TRBJ1-2, with 8 nucleotides matching TRBD1. The ends lost 5 bases at V and 5 bases at J; junction bases unmatched: 13. Germline values: CDR1 MDHEN, CDR2 SYDVKM. CDR3 length: 16 residues. Here the CDR3 reads CASSPGQENLLYGYTF. As DNA, the CDR3 is TGTGCCAGCAGTCCGGGACAGGAAAACCTGTTATATGGCTACACCTTC.

V gene TRBV4-3 combines with J gene TRBJ2-1; D tentatively reads TRBD1 or TRBD2 (9 bases each). The CDR3 runs to 21 residues. V lost 1 base and J lost 4, with 29 bases in between. CDR1 and CDR2 (germline): LGHNA, YSLEER. CDR3 DNA: TGCGCCAGCAGCCAAGCGGTAGGACAGGGGTTAGCGGGAGAGGGATACAATGAGCAGTTCTTC. Protein product: CASSQAVGQGLAGEGYNEQFF.

This clone has more than one count but fewer than ten. The J gene is TRBJ2-7, the V gene TRBV7-2; no definite D call. The germline V gene encodes CDR1 SGHTA and CDR2 FQGNSA. Between the trimmed V and J ends, which lost 0 bases and 2 bases, there was a span of 8 bases. This CDR3 has 14 residues. The chain's CDR3 is CASSLALQTYEQYF. The CDR3, as DNA: TGTGCCAGCAGCTTAGCACTGCAAACCTACGAGCAGTACTTC.

The chain carries TRBV6-2 or TRBV6-3 and TRBJ2-7; D remains ambiguous. Between the trimmed V and J ends, which lost 5 bases and 3 bases, there was a span of 11 bases. CDR1 and CDR2 (germline): MNHEY, SVGEGT. CDR3 length: 13 residues. CDR3 sequence: CASSRKSNYEQYF. The DNA for the CDR3 is TGTGCCAGCAGTCGCAAATCTAACTACGAGCAGTACTTC.

This clone was seen more than once but under ten times. V gene TRBV5-4 combines with J gene TRBJ1-3; weak D call: TRBD1 (6 bases). The germline gives CDR1 SGHNT, CDR2 YYREEE (reference sequence). V gave up 3 bases and J gave up 2 bases, with 18 bases separating them. This CDR3 contains 17 residues. Here the CDR3 reads CASSYEGGPLAGNTIYF. The CDR3 DNA reads TGTGCCAGCAGCTATGAAGGGGGACCTTTGGCTGGAAACACCATATATTTT.

The chain links TRBV6-1 to TRBJ1-6; a possible D gene is TRBD1 (5 bases). Looked up from germline, CDR1 is MNHNS and CDR2 is SASEGT. The CDR3 runs to 13 residues. V lost 1 base and J lost 7, with 5 bases in between. The DNA of the CDR3 is TGTGCCAGCAGTGAAGAGGGGAATTCACCCCTCCACTTT. Translated, it gives CASSEEGNSPLHF.

The chain employs TRBV5-1 and TRBJ1-2; 7 bases are shared with TRBD1. Germline CDR1 is SGHRS and CDR2 is YFSETQ. This CDR3 is 15 amino acids long. J gave up 3 bases and V 2 bases, and 7 bases lay outside the gene matches. CDR3 sequence: CASSLTGTDYYGYTF. The CDR3 bases are TGCGCCAGCAGCTTAACCGGGACAGACTACTATGGCTACACCTTC.

This rearrangement joins TRBV6-2 or TRBV6-3 to TRBJ1-1; 8 bases are a match to TRBD1. The CDR3 is 15 amino acids. Per germline, CDR1 MNHEY and CDR2 SVGEGT. The J segment lost 4 bases and the V segment lost 2 bases, leaving 6 bases of the junction unmatched. CDR3 DNA sequence: TGTGCCAGCAGTTACGCAGGGGGCAGGATCACTGAAGCTTTCTTT. Translating it yields CASSYAGGRITEAFF.